The sample holds many counts of the clone carrying this T cell receptor beta chain. Antigen specificity is unknown. The data are from a study of T-cell reconstitution after alpha-beta-depleted transplantation in children. Study observations and caveats: The origin of alpha-beta T cells about two months after transplant was reportedly several hundred expanded graft clones. Several patients had high TCRbeta diversity at day 60; it came from surviving recipient T cells and thymic progenitors.

CDR3 length: 16 residues. CDR1 is SGHRS, CDR2 YFSETQ, per germline. Unmatched junction bases numbered 9, after V lost 1 base and J lost 5 bases. The TCRbeta library was prepared with unique molecular identifiers. TCRdb reprocessed the PCR reads via MiXCR and lists one record per CDR3 protein. The sample carries more than 85,000 distinct CDR3 sequences, around 7.8% recorded once. This TCR was recovered from a boy aged 2 to 10 with acute lymphoblastic leukemia, due to receive a stem cell transplant. The sample was PBMCs, taken before TCRalphabeta/CD19-depleted stem cell transplant. The chain joins TRBV5-1 to TRBJ2-5; 9 bases match TRBD1. The CDR3, as DNA: TGCGCCAGCAGCTTGCTAGGGACAGGGCGCTTGGAGACCCAGTACTTC. Protein: CASSLLGTGRLETQYF.